The TCR beta chain described here comes from a study of T cell repertoires in cytomegalovirus infection. Trimming stripped 3 bases from V and 5 bases from J, with 10 bases between. The CDR3 consists of 13 residues. Ten or more counts support this clonotype. No antigen is known for it. TCRdb passed the reads through MiXCR, listing each CDR3 protein once. The sample shows about 250,000 distinct CDR3 sequences, about 12% of them seen only once. Whole-study results and caveats: Predominance within the ex vivo response was attributable to HLA-C-restricted CMV-specific TCR beta clonotypes.

The receptor was isolated from a human donor in good health (CMV status not recorded). Some clones in this sample may be carry-over from other donors' samples. This sequence joins TRBV12-3 or TRBV12-4 and TRBJ2-5, with D perhaps given as TRBD1 or TRBD2 (5 bases each). The sequencing sample was made of PBMCs. CDR3 in DNA: TGTGCCAGCAGTTTGTGGGGGTTGGAGACCCAGTACTTC. Translating it yields CASSLWGLETQYF.